The present TCR beta chain was sequenced within a study of early T cells in non-severe SARS-CoV-2 infection. Study findings and constraints: The VDJdb matching leaned toward anti-spike CD8 responses and overlooked private and CD4 specificities.

TCRdb processed the 5' RACE reads anew with MiXCR; each CDR3 protein has one entry. The sample shows more than 50,000 distinct CDR3 sequences, around 12% of them seen only once. This CDR3 has 14 amino acids. V lost 3 bases and J 5 bases, leaving 14 bases between the germline ends. About this clonotype: Its target is unknown.

The TCR was taken from an adult who was a healthcare worker with PCR-confirmed SARS-CoV-2 infection or an uninfected control (not recorded which). This sequence joins TRBV12-3 or TRBV12-4 and TRBJ2-7, with D possibly TRBD1 on 5 matching bases. The sequencing used whole blood, collected at baseline. The CDR3 sequence: CASSLNQGWDEQYF. The DNA for the CDR3 is TGTGCCAGCAGTTTGAATCAGGGTTGGGACGAGCAGTACTTC.